This TCR beta chain came from a study of T cell responses to AZD1222 COVID-19 vaccine. The germline V gene has CDR1 SGDLS and CDR2 YYNGEE. The CDR3 runs 15 residues. Trimming cost V 3 bases and J 4 bases; bases outside gene matches: 3. The repertoire was sequenced with immunoSEQ multiplex PCR; TCRdb's copy has only in-frame clones and lacks some. The sample lists approximately 190,000 clones; around 93% were seen once. The J gene is TRBJ2-3, the V gene TRBV9; TRBD2 matches at 12 bases. Sequences were derived from peripheral blood, sampled on day 0 of AZD1222 vaccination. The clonotype was recovered from an adult in good health. The CDR3 reads CASSASGRAADTQYF. The CDR3 DNA sequence: TGTGCCAGCAGCGCTAGCGGGAGGGCTGCAGATACGCAGTATTTT.